These T cell receptor beta chains were read from a single sample in a study of cytomegalovirus exposure and HLA in healthy donors. Here immunoSEQ multiplex PCR was the method, and the copy in TCRdb shows in-frame clones only, minus some. Of 100,000 to 150,000 clones in the sample, approximately 79% are singletons; the top ten hold around 2%. Sequencing was performed on PBMCs. These receptors all stem from a man aged 30 to 45 in good health and CMV-seronegative. Both conserved end residues are part of each CDR3. D genes are given only for firm matches. Only part of the rows carry a size: once, few, many, or a class if the clone is expanded.

J | V | D | size | DNA | CDR3
TRBJ1-1 | TRBV7-2 | NA | NA | TGTGCCAGCAGCTTCGCGGCAGCTAACACTGAAGCTTTCTTT | CASSFAAANTEAFF
TRBJ1-5 | TRBV7-9 | NA | NA | TGTGCCAGCAGCTGGGCAAGCAGCAATCAGCCCCAGCATTTT | CASSWASSNQPQHF
TRBJ2-3 | TRBV27 | NA | few | TGTGCCAGCAAACTTGTGACTTCTAGCACAGATACGCAGTATTTT | CASKLVTSSTDTQYF
TRBJ2-7 | TRBV18 | NA | NA | TGTGCCAGCTCACCACAGGGAGCGGTATACGAGCAGTACTTC | CASSPQGAVYEQYF
TRBJ2-3 | TRBV7-2 | TRBD2 | NA | TGTGCCAGCAGCTTAGAGCTGAGCGGGGGGGGGTTTAGAGATACGCAGTATTTT | CASSLELSGGGFRDTQYF
TRBJ1-2 | TRBV10-3 | NA | few | TGTGCCATCAATAGCGCTTCTAACTATGGCTACACCTTC | CAINSASNYGYTF
TRBJ2-7 | TRBV28 | NA | once | TGTGCCAGCAGTTTACGAGGAGGCTACGAGCAGTACTTC | CASSLRGGYEQYF
TRBJ2-7 | TRBV27 | NA | few | TGTGCCAGCGGCCAAGACAAACACCTACCCTACGAGCAGTACTTC | CASGQDKHLPYEQYF
TRBJ2-7 | TRBV7-9 | TRBD2 | NA | TGTTCCAGCAGCTTAGTCCCAACAGCGGGGGACGAGCAGTACTTC | CSSSLVPTAGDEQYF
TRBJ2-7 | TRBV6-5 | NA | NA | TGTGCCAGCAGTTACTCCCGGGACAACGGATACTACGAGCAGTACTTC | CASSYSRDNGYYEQYF
TRBJ2-5 | TRBV7-2 | NA | NA | TGTGCCAGCAGCTTAAACCGGGGCCAAGAGACCCAGTACTTC | CASSLNRGQETQYF
TRBJ1-3 | TRBV28 | NA | NA | TGTGCCAGCTCGAGGGGGGGGACTGGAAACACCATATATTTT | CASSRGGTGNTIYF
TRBJ1-1 | TRBV27 | TRBD1 | NA | TGTGCCAGCAGTTGGGACAGGAACACTGAAGCTTTCTTT | CASSWDRNTEAFF
TRBJ2-4 | TRBV4-1 | TRBD2 | NA | TGCGCCAGCAGCCAGTCACTAGCGGGGGAGAAAAACATTCAGTACTTC | CASSQSLAGEKNIQYF
TRBJ1-1 | TRBV6-1 | NA | NA | TGTGCCAGCAGTGTTGACAGGTTTCCTCCGAACACTGAAGCTTTCTTT | CASSVDRFPPNTEAFF
TRBJ2-2 | TRBV7-9 | NA | NA | TGTGCCAGCAGCCGAGGTACGGACAGAGGCACCGGGGAGCTGTTTTTT | CASSRGTDRGTGELFF
TRBJ1-4 | TRBV28 | NA | NA | TGTGCCAGCAATTTCTTGACGTTTCAGGCAACTAATGAAAAACTGTTTTTT | CASNFLTFQATNEKLFF
TRBJ2-1 | TRBV5-1 | TRBD1 | NA | TGCGCCAGCAGCTTGGGGGACAGGGACAATGAGCAGTTCTTC | CASSLGDRDNEQFF
TRBJ1-2 | TRBV27 | TRBD1 | NA | TGTGCCAGCAGTCTTCGACAGGGATCGGGGGGCTACACCTTC | CASSLRQGSGGYTF
TRBJ2-5 | TRBV4-1 | TRBD2 | NA | TGCGCCAGCAGCCACATCCTCCTAGCGGGGGAAGAGACCCAGTACTTC | CASSHILLAGEETQYF
TRBJ2-3 | TRBV4-2 | TRBD1 | once | TGTGCCAGCAGCCGGGGGGGCGGGACAGGGAGTAGCACAGATACGCAGTATTTT | CASSRGGGTGSSTDTQYF
TRBJ1-5 | TRBV4-1 | NA | NA | TGCGCCAGCAGCCAAGATTACAGTCTTAGCAATCAGCCCCAGCATTTT | CASSQDYSLSNQPQHF
TRBJ1-2 | TRBV28 | NA | NA | TGTGCCAGCAGCCCCCCCGGGGGTGGCTACACCTTC | CASSPPGGGYTF
TRBJ2-1 | TRBV28 | TRBD1 | NA | TGTGCCATAAGGGGGCAGGCCTACAATGAGCAGTTCTTC | CAIRGQAYNEQFF
TRBJ1-1 | TRBV28 | NA | NA | TGTGCCAGCAGTGTTCAGGCTGCGGGGATGAACACTGAAGCTTTCTTT | CASSVQAAGMNTEAFF
TRBJ2-7 | TRBV6-6 | TRBD1 | NA | TGTGCCAGCAGTCCCGGGACAGCCTACGAGCAGTACTTC | CASSPGTAYEQYF
TRBJ1-1 | TRBV30 | NA | NA | TGTGCCTGGACCCGTTTGTCTGGGCTTAGGTCAGGGAACACTGAAGCTTTCTTT | CAWTRLSGLRSGNTEAFF
TRBJ1-5 | TRBV11-2 | TRBD1 | once | TGTGCCAGCAGCTTAGCAGGGGGCTATAGCAATCAGCCCCAGCATTTT | CASSLAGGYSNQPQHF
TRBJ2-5 | TRBV6-5 | NA | few | TGTGCCAGCAGGCCCGGACGGACAGTTGGGGAGACCCAGTACTTC | CASRPGRTVGETQYF
TRBJ2-7 | TRBV5-1 | NA | NA | TGCGCCAGCAGCTTGGACGGGTTTACCTACGAGCAGTACTTC | CASSLDGFTYEQYF
TRBJ2-7 | TRBV7-9 | TRBD2 | NA | TGTGCCAGCAGCTTAAATGAACTAGCGGGGGGGAACTCCTACGAGCAGTACTTC | CASSLNELAGGNSYEQYF